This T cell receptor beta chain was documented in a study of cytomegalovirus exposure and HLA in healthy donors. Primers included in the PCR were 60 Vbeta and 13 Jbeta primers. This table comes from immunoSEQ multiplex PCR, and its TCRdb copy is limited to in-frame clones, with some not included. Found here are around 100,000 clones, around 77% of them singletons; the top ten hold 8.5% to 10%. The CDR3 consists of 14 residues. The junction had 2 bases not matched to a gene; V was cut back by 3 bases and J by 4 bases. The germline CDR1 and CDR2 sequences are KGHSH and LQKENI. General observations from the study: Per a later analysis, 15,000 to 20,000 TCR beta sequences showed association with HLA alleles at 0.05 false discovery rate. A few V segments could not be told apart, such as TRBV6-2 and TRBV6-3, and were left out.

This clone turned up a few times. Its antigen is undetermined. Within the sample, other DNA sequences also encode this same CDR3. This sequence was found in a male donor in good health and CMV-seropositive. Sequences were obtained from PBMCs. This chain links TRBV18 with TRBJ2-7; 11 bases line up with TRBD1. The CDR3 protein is CASSPGQGAYEQYF. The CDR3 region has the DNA TGTGCCAGCTCACCTGGACAGGGGGCGTACGAGCAGTACTTC.